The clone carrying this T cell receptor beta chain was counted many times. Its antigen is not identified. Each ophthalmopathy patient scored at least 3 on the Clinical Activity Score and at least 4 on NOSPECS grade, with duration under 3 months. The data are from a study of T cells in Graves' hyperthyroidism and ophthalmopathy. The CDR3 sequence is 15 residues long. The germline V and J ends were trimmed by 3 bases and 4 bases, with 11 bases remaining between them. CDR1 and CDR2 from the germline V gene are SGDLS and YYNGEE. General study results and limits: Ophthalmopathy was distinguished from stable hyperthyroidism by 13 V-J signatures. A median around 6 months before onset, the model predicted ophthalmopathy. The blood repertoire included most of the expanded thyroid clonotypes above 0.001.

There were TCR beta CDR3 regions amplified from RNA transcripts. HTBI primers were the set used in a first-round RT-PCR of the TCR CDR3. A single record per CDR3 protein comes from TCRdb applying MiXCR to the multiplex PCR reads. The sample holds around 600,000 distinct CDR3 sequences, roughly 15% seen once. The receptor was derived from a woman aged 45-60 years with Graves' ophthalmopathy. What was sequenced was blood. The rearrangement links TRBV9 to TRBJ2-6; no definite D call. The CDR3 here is CASSDHVVGANVLTF. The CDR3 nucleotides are TGTGCCAGCAGCGATCACGTTGTAGGGGCCAACGTCCTGACTTTC.